This is a list of T cell receptor beta chains from one sample in a study of T-cell memory formation after mild COVID-19. TCRdb reanalysed the 5' RACE reads using MiXCR and keeps one entry per CDR3 protein. The table lists 350,000 to 450,000 distinct CDR3 sequences, roughly 14% of them singletons, with roughly a fifth in the top ten. What was sequenced was PBMCs or a T cell subset sorted from them (not recorded which). The receptors derive from a man aged 18 to 29 who had mild COVID-19 (a few samples of this study predate the infection). Cell type and time point are not known. CDR3s include the opening cysteine and the closing phenylalanine or tryptophan. The D gene is left open where the match is weak. Rows may omit the clone size; those that give it use once, few, many or a size class.

D,J,length,V,size,DNA,CDR3
NA,TRBJ1-1,13,TRBV5-5,many,TGTGCCAGCAGCTTGGACGGCGGTACTGAAGCTTTCTTT,CASSLDGGTEAFF
NA,TRBJ2-1,14,TRBV6-5,few,TGTGCCAGCAGTTATGGGCAGGCCTACAATGAGCAGTTCTTC,CASSYGQAYNEQFF
NA,TRBJ2-7,14,TRBV7-2,few,TGTGCCAGCAGCCCCGAGGCGGGCAACTACGAGCAGTACTTC,CASSPEAGNYEQYF
TRBD2,TRBJ2-3,18,TRBV9,NA,TGTGCCAGCAGCTTACGACGGGAGGCGGGGGAAGGGAAGGATACGCAGTATTTT,CASSLRREAGEGKDTQYF
NA,TRBJ1-5,15,TRBV10-3,few,TGTGCCATCAGTGAAAGGCCGGGCGGAGATCAGCCCCAGCATTTT,CAISERPGGDQPQHF
NA,TRBJ2-1,13,TRBV6-5,NA,TGTGCCAGCAGTTACCGACAGTACAATGAGCAGTTCTTC,CASSYRQYNEQFF
TRBD2,TRBJ2-1,16,TRBV19,many,TGTGCCAGCTTAGTGAGCGGGGGAAACCTCTACAATGAGCAGTTCTTC,CASLVSGGNLYNEQFF
NA,TRBJ2-7,13,TRBV12-3/TRBV12-4,few,TGTGCCAGCACCGGCAGGACAACCTACGAGCAGTACTTC,CASTGRTTYEQYF
NA,TRBJ2-2,15,TRBV4-3,NA,TGCGCCAGCAGCCAAGGGACATCGAACACCGGGGAGCTGTTTTTT,CASSQGTSNTGELFF
NA,TRBJ1-2,14,TRBV12-3/TRBV12-4,few,TGTGCCAGCAGTTTAGCATCGGGGCCCCATGGCTACACCTTC,CASSLASGPHGYTF
NA,TRBJ2-3,13,TRBV27,few,TGTGCCAGCAGTCCCCATACAACAGATACGCAGTATTTT,CASSPHTTDTQYF
NA,TRBJ2-3,13,TRBV7-2,NA,TGTGCCAGCAGTTCGCCCGCGACAGATACGCAGTATTTT,CASSSPATDTQYF
NA,TRBJ1-5,15,TRBV7-8,few,TGTGCCAGCAGCTTATCATCAGTCGGCAATCAGCCCCAGCATTTT,CASSLSSVGNQPQHF
TRBD1,TRBJ2-1,14,TRBV5-5,few,TGTGCCAGCAGCCCCGGGACAGGGGTTCATGAGCAGTTCTTC,CASSPGTGVHEQFF
TRBD1,TRBJ1-4,15,TRBV6-5,NA,TGTGCCAGCAGGCCCACGGGACAGGCTAATGAAAAACTGTTTTTT,CASRPTGQANEKLFF
NA,TRBJ1-1,13,TRBV15,few,TGTGCCACCAGCAGCCCGGGGGTCACTGAAGCTTTCTTT,CATSSPGVTEAFF
TRBD1,TRBJ1-1,13,TRBV19,NA,TGTGCCAGCCAGGACAGGGGGGACACTGAAGCTTTCTTT,CASQDRGDTEAFF
NA,TRBJ1-1,14,TRBV4-3,few,TGCGCCAGCAGCCAAGGACGGGGGCGCACGGAAGCTTTCTTT,CASSQGRGRTEAFF
NA,TRBJ2-5,12,TRBV20-1,few,TGCAGTGCTAGGTACAGCTCTGAGACCCAGTACTTC,CSARYSSETQYF
NA,TRBJ1-2,15,TRBV4-3,few,TGCGCCAGCAGCCAAGAGTTGAGGGTGCACTATGGCTACACCTTC,CASSQELRVHYGYTF
TRBD2,TRBJ2-7,15,TRBV7-2,few,TGTGCCAGCAGCTCCAATAGCGGGGGAACCTACGAGCAGTACTTC,CASSSNSGGTYEQYF
NA,TRBJ2-1,13,TRBV7-8,NA,TGTGCCAGCAGGTGGGCCCCCTACAATGAGCAGTTCTTC,CASRWAPYNEQFF
NA,TRBJ2-4,14,TRBV11-2,few,TGTGCCAGCAGCTGGGGACAATTCTTAGACATTCAGTACTTC,CASSWGQFLDIQYF
TRBD1,TRBJ1-1,15,TRBV20-1,many,TGCAGTGCTAGAGACTTCAGGGGGATGAACACTGAAGCTTTCTTT,CSARDFRGMNTEAFF
NA,TRBJ1-2,14,TRBV6-5,few,TGTGCCAGCAGTTACTCGAACAGCCCCTATGGCTACACCTTC,CASSYSNSPYGYTF
NA,TRBJ1-1,14,TRBV29-1,NA,TGCAGCGTTGAATCGGGGGGCGCGGTCACTGAAGCTTTCTTT,CSVESGGAVTEAFF
NA,TRBJ1-3,15,TRBV28,few,TGTGCCAGCAACCTAGCAGGGGCCTCTGGAAACACCATATATTTT,CASNLAGASGNTIYF
NA,TRBJ2-5,15,TRBV4-1,many,TGCGCCAGCAGCCATCTGGTAGGGGCCCAAGAGACCCAGTACTTC,CASSHLVGAQETQYF
TRBD1,TRBJ1-5,15,TRBV20-1,NA,TGCAGTGCTAGAGATACAGGGGTGAGCAATCAGCCCCAGCATTTT,CSARDTGVSNQPQHF
TRBD1,TRBJ1-2,16,TRBV9,NA,TGTGCCAGCAGCATAAACCGGGACAGGGGGGACTATGGCTACACCTTC,CASSINRDRGDYGYTF
TRBD1,TRBJ2-5,13,TRBV11-2,NA,TGTGCCAGCAGCCAGGACAGGGGGGAGACCCAGTACTTC,CASSQDRGETQYF
TRBD1,TRBJ2-7,15,TRBV5-1,NA,TGCGCCAGCTCGAGTGGGACAGCTAGGACCTACGAGCAGTACTTC,CASSSGTARTYEQYF
TRBD1,TRBJ2-7,14,TRBV5-1,few,TGCGCCAGCAGCTCTTCCGACAGGGGCTACGAGCAGTACTTC,CASSSSDRGYEQYF
NA,TRBJ2-3,12,TRBV29-1,many,TGCAGCGTTGTAGCCCCCCGGGATACGCAGTATTTT,CSVVAPRDTQYF
TRBD1,TRBJ1-2,16,TRBV12-5,many,TGTGCTAGTGGTTCGGTGGGACAGGGAGTGGACTATGGCTACACCTTC,CASGSVGQGVDYGYTF
NA,TRBJ1-6,13,TRBV6-2/TRBV6-3,NA,TGTGCCAGCAGTTATAGGGCAGGATCACCCCTCCACTTT,CASSYRAGSPLHF
NA,TRBJ2-5,12,TRBV7-6,many,TGTGCCAGCAGCTTACAGGGAGAGACCCAGTACTTC,CASSLQGETQYF
NA,TRBJ2-2,17,TRBV5-4,NA,TGTGCCAGCAGCTTGGGGTGGTTGGGAAAGAGGACCGGGGAGCTGTTTTTT,CASSLGWLGKRTGELFF
NA,TRBJ2-3,13,TRBV10-3,NA,TGTGCCATCAGCTCAGGGGGCACAGATACGCAGTATTTT,CAISSGGTDTQYF
TRBD1,TRBJ2-6,15,TRBV6-5,NA,TGTGCCAGCAGCAGGACAGGGGCTGGGGCCAACGTCCTGACTTTC,CASSRTGAGANVLTF
NA,TRBJ2-1,11,TRBV6-4,few,TGTGCCAGCATCCTGGGACTCATGCAGTTCTTC,CASILGLMQFF
NA,TRBJ1-1,13,TRBV15,NA,TGTGCCACCAGCATTACCACGTACACTGAAGCTTTCTTT,CATSITTYTEAFF
TRBD1,TRBJ2-2,19,TRBV14,NA,TGTGCCAGCAGCCAACATGGGTACAGGGGGCGACGGAACACCGGGGAGCTGTTTTTT,CASSQHGYRGRRNTGELFF
NA,TRBJ2-5,14,TRBV27,few,TGTGCCAGCAGCTCTCCCGCCCTGGGAGAGACCCAGTACTTC,CASSSPALGETQYF